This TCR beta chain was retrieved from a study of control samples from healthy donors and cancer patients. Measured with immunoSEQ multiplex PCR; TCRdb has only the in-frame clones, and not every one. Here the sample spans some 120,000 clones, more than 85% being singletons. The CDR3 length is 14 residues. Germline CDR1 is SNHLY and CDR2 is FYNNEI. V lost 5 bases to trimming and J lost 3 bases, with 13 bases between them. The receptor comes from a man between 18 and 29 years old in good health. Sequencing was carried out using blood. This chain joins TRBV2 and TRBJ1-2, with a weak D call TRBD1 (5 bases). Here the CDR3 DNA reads TGTGCCAGCAGTCCAGCAGGGCTTTACTATGGCTACACCTTC. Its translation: CASSPAGLYYGYTF.